The 24 T cell receptor beta chains reported below all come from one sample, sequenced in a study of vaccination and CD4 T cells after COVID-19. CD4+ T cells that had been cultured provided DNA sequenced with the Oncomine TCR Beta short-read assay. Scientists extracted genomic DNA from CD4+ T cells grown in culture. TCRdb fed the PCR reads into MiXCR, producing one record per CDR3 protein. Among 10,000 or so distinct CDR3 sequences listed, about 38% were seen once. The antigens for these receptors are not known. Treatment of the sample: roughly 10-day PBMC culture with coronavirus spike peptide pools or control peptides (ViraFEST assay). Investigators obtained the unexposed donor's CD4+ T cells before the COVID-19 pandemic (2011-2018). The material sequenced was CD4+ T cells from blood, cultured in vitro. The receptors originated from a human donor in good health.

This clonotype was seen a handful of times. This chain connects TRBV7-2 to TRBJ2-7; D ambiguous. CDR1 SGHTA and CDR2 FQGNSA come from the germline V gene. This CDR3 region has 11 residues. The V end was cut by 2 bases, the J end by 4 bases, with 3 bases between. CDR3 amino acids: CASSLNYEQYF. CDR3 bases: TGTGCCAGCAGCTTAAATTACGAGCAGTACTTC.

Here the CDR3 reads CATSGGTRGSYEQYF. DNA for the CDR3: TGTGCCACCAGTGGCGGGACTCGAGGGTCCTACGAGCAGTACTTC. V usage is TRBV24-1 and J usage is TRBJ2-7; TRBD2 is a possible D gene (6 bases). V lost 5 bases and J lost 1, with 14 bases in between. Germline V lookup: CDR1 KGHDR, CDR2 SFDVKD. The CDR3 has 15 residues.

Of note for this clonotype: The junction shows a germline mismatch at one end, possibly a read error. The V call is TRBV20-1, the J call TRBJ2-1, with 9 positions matching TRBD2. The germline gives CDR1 DFQATT, CDR2 SNEGSKA (reference sequence). This CDR3 has 14 residues. As DNA, the CDR3 is TGCAGTGCTATAGCGGGAGTCGTCGACAATGAGCTGTTCTTC. This codes for CSAIAGVVDNELFF.

The chain combines TRBV28 with TRBJ1-1; D remains unclear. This CDR3 region has 13 residues. In germline, CDR1 is MDHEN, CDR2 SYDVKM. V was trimmed by 3 bases and J by 0 bases, leaving 5 bases between them. CDR3 loop: CASSFGLNTEAFF. The CDR3 nucleotides read TGTGCCAGCAGTTTTGGGTTGAACACTGAAGCTTTCTTT.

Comments on this clonotype: Possible read error: a much larger clone is one base away. This chain uses TRBV25-1 with TRBJ1-5; D call uncertain. This CDR3 spans 13 amino acids. Per germline, CDR1 MGHDK and CDR2 SYGVNS. The CDR3 DNA reads TGTGCCAGCAGCGCCTCGGGGAATCAGCCCCGGCATTTT. Amino acids: CASSASGNQPRHF. Full variable domain (outside the CDR3, taken from reference TRBV25-1 and TRBJ1-5): EADIYQTPRYLVIGTGKKITLECSQTMGHDKMYWYQQDPGMELHLIHYSYGVNSTEKGDLSSESTVSRIRTEHFPLTLESARPSHTSQYLCASSASGNQPRHFGDGTRLSIL.

V gene TRBV29-1 combines with J gene TRBJ1-2; no definite D call. The length of the CDR3 is 12 residues. V was trimmed by 1 base and J by 7 bases, leaving 10 bases between them. The germline CDR1 and CDR2 sequences are SQVTM and ANQGSEA. The CDR3 DNA sequence: TGCAGCGTTGAAGGCCCGGGAGCTGGCTACACCTTC. This translates into CSVEGPGAGYTF.

The CDR3 here is CASRQGTGNQPQHF. CDR3 nucleotides: TGTGCCAGCCGACAGGGGACTGGCAATCAGCCCCAGCATTTT. The chain joins TRBV27 to TRBJ1-5, with TRBD1 identical over 8 bases. Germline V lookup: CDR1 MNHEY, CDR2 SMNVEV (reference sequence). CDR3 size: 14 residues. V shed 8 bases, J shed 2 bases, and the junction held 5 bases outside the gene matches.

V is TRBV4-3 and J is TRBJ2-1, with 14 bases aligning to TRBD2. Germline CDR1 LGHNA, CDR2 YSLEER. V was pared by 1 base and J by 6 bases, with 2 bases of the junction left unmatched. The CDR3 runs 16 residues. The CDR3 here is CASSQGLAGGVNEQFF. The CDR3 bases are TGCGCCAGCAGCCAAGGACTAGCGGGAGGGGTCAATGAGCAGTTCTTC.

By frequency in the sample, this clonotype is medium-sized. The V call is TRBV4-1, the J call TRBJ2-3; no firm D call. Looked up from germline, CDR1 is MGHRA and CDR2 is YSYEKL. V dropped 4 bases and J dropped 4 bases, with 12 bases sitting between them. This CDR3 spans 14 amino acids. CDR3 coding DNA: TGCGCCAGCAGCCCTTCGTCGTACCCAGATACGCAGTATTTT. It codes for CASSPSSYPDTQYF.

This chain connects TRBV27 to TRBJ1-1; D might be TRBD1 (6 bases). This CDR3 has 15 residues. Germline values: CDR1 MNHEY, CDR2 SMNVEV (reference sequence). The V end lost 5 bases, the J end lost 0 bases, and 13 bases lay between the germline ends. The CDR3 sequence: CASSPQQGVNTEAFF. The CDR3, as DNA: TGTGCCAGCAGTCCGCAACAGGGTGTGAACACTGAAGCTTTCTTT.

This clonotype has a handful of counts. The chain couples TRBV7-9 to TRBJ2-2; D is unresolved. Germline V gene sequence: CDR1 SEHNR, CDR2 FQNEAQ (reference sequence). V was shortened by 10 bases and J by 7 bases, with 13 bases between the two germline ends. The CDR3 has 12 residues. CDR3 coding DNA: TGTGCCACCCACCCTGGGGTCGGGGAGCTGTTTTTT. Translated, it gives CATHPGVGELFF. The complete variable domain, with remaining parts taken from reference TRBV7-9 and TRBJ2-2, reads DTGVSQNPRHKITKRGQNVTFRCDPISEHNRLYWYRQTLGQGPEFLTYFQNEAQLEKSRLLSDRFSAERPKGSFSTLEIQRTEQGDSAMYLCATHPGVGELFFGEGSRLTVL.

This chain links TRBV5-1 with TRBJ2-3, with 7 bases fitting TRBD1. This CDR3 has 14 amino acids. The junction had 1 base not matched to a gene; V was cut back by 1 base and J by 2 bases. The germline V gene encodes CDR1 SGHRS and CDR2 YFSETQ. The CDR3 is CASSLTGVTDTQYF. CDR3 nucleotides: TGCGCCAGCAGCTTGACAGGGGTCACAGATACGCAGTATTTT.

Only a few counts were recorded for this clonotype. This chain connects TRBV6-1 to TRBJ2-7; D perhaps matches TRBD1 (6 bases). Trimming cost V 5 bases and J 3 bases, with 8 bases left between them. CDR3 length: 12 amino acids. CDR1 is MNHNS, CDR2 SASEGT, per germline. The CDR3 reads CASSRTDYEQYF. In DNA, the CDR3 is TGTGCCAGCAGTAGGACAGACTACGAGCAGTACTTC.

This clonotype has a handful of counts. The chain combines TRBV19 with TRBJ1-5; possible D gene TRBD1, 6 bases. The CDR3 length is 15 residues. Germline V gives CDR1 LNHDA, CDR2 SQIVND (reference sequence). Trimming stripped 6 bases from V and 9 bases from J, with 21 bases between. CDR3 coding DNA: TGTGCCAGTAGCCAACAGGGACTGGGTATTTTGCCCCAGCATTTT. Its protein product is CASSQQGLGILPQHF. The full variable domain, with the rest looked up from reference TRBV19 and TRBJ1-5, is DGGITQSPKYLFRKEGQNVTLSCEQNLNHDAMYWYRQDPGQGLRLIYYSQIVNDFQKGDIAEGYSVSREKKESFPLTVTSAQKNPTAFYLCASSQQGLGILPQHFGDGTRLSIL.

This chain uses TRBV28 with TRBJ1-5, with 9 bases aligning to TRBD1. CDR3 length: 15 residues. The junction had 14 bases not matched to a gene; V was cut back by 11 bases and J by 6 bases. Germline V gene data show CDR1 as MDHEN and CDR2 as SYDVKM. DNA for the CDR3: TGTGCCTGCCCCATCAAGACAGGGGGTCGTCAGCCCCAGCATTTT. Encoded protein: CACPIKTGGRQPQHF.

The chain carries TRBV5-6 and TRBJ1-1; 7 nucleotides agree with TRBD1. Trimming removed 2 bases from V and 10 bases from J; junction bases left unmatched: 11. Germline-derived CDR1 and CDR2 are SGHDT and YYEEEE. The CDR3 runs 14 residues. Here the CDR3 reads CASSFYSQGVAAFF. The CDR3 nucleotides read TGTGCCAGCAGCTTTTACTCCCAGGGGGTTGCAGCTTTCTTT.

The chain uses TRBV4-2 and TRBJ2-1; D is perhaps TRBD1 (6 bases). CDR1 and CDR2 from the germline V gene are LGHNA and YNFKEQ. The CDR3 contains 12 residues. V was pared by 0 bases and J by 10 bases, with 7 bases between. CDR3 loop: CASSQDGGEQFF. DNA for the CDR3: TGTGCCAGCAGCCAAGATGGGGGCGAGCAGTTCTTC.

V and J are TRBV28 and TRBJ1-2; D uncertain. Per the germline V gene, CDR1 is MDHEN and CDR2 is SYDVKM. The CDR3 runs 13 residues. Trimming took 2 bases from V and 2 from J, leaving 6 bases between them. The chain's CDR3 is CASSLPQNYGYTF. CDR3 bases: TGTGCCAGCAGTTTACCACAGAACTATGGCTACACCTTC.

The genes are TRBV6-1 and TRBJ1-5; the D is unclear. Trimming removed 2 bases at V and 5 bases at J, with 10 bases between. CDR1 is MNHNS, CDR2 SASEGT, per germline. There are 14 residues in the CDR3. CDR3 sequence (DNA): TGTGCCAGCAGTGAACAGAGAGGCCATCAGCCCCAGCATTTT. Its translation: CASSEQRGHQPQHF.

This clonotype turned up a few times. The J gene is TRBJ1-5, the V gene TRBV2; D not resolved. CDR1 SNHLY and CDR2 FYNNEI come from the germline V gene. V was trimmed by 5 bases and J by 7 bases, leaving 15 bases between them. The CDR3 is 14 amino acids. CDR3 protein: CASSSTGSGQPQHF. In DNA form, the CDR3 reads TGTGCCAGCAGTTCCACCGGGTCCGGGCAGCCCCAGCATTTT.

This clonotype was observed a handful of times. This chain uses TRBV15 with TRBJ1-3; D uncertain. Germline-derived CDR1 and CDR2 are LNHNV and YYDKDF (reference sequence). This CDR3 has 15 residues. The germline V and J ends were trimmed by 0 bases and 0 bases, with 6 bases remaining between them. The CDR3 sequence is CATSRDMVSGNTIYF. CDR3 DNA: TGTGCCACCAGCAGAGATATGGTCTCTGGAAACACCATATATTTT.

J is TRBJ1-6 and V is TRBV20-1; D ambiguous. Trimming cost V 3 bases and J 0 bases, with 15 bases left between them. The CDR3 extends over 17 amino acids. Per germline, CDR1 DFQATT and CDR2 SNEGSKA (reference sequence). The CDR3 region has the DNA TGCAGTGCTAGGGGTACGAGGGTGAGCTCCTATAATTCACCCCTCCACTTT. Protein product: CSARGTRVSSYNSPLHF.

This chain connects TRBV5-1 to TRBJ1-5, with no clear D. CDR1 is SGHRS and CDR2 is YFSETQ in the germline V gene. V lost 0 bases, J lost 4 bases, and 8 bases lay in between. The CDR3 has 14 residues. The CDR3 nucleotides read TGCGCCAGCAGCTTGGTGTGGGGAAATCAGCCCCAGCATTTT. The encoded protein is CASSLVWGNQPQHF.

The chain employs TRBV7-6 and TRBJ2-2; D tentatively reads TRBD1 or TRBD2 (5 bases each). Per germline, CDR1 SGHVS and CDR2 FNYEAQ. The CDR3 has 14 residues. Trimming took off 5 bases at V and 4 bases at J, with 11 bases between the two ends. The CDR3 reads CASSLGTITGELFF. In DNA, the CDR3 is TGTGCCAGCAGCCTCGGGACCATCACCGGGGAGCTGTTTTTT.